These T cell receptor beta chains were read from a single sample in a study of CD8 T cells in ankylosing spondylitis. TCRdb reprocessed the 5' RACE reads via MiXCR and lists one record per CDR3 protein. The profile shows around 440,000 distinct CDR3 sequences, under 20% of them singletons. Material for sequencing was blood, either unsorted or a sorted T cell fraction (not recorded which). The receptors come from a male donor with ankylosing spondylitis. The CDR3 runs from the conserved cysteine through the conserved F or W. Each record gives: J gene, clone size, V gene, D gene, CDR3 protein, CDR3 DNA. D genes are given only for firm matches. Size tells how often a clone was seen (once, few, many) or the class of an expanded clone, and some rows leave it out.

TRBJ2-6	-	TRBV6-2/TRBV6-3	TRBD1	CATQDRGNTNVLTF	TGTGCCACCCAGGACAGGGGAAATACCAACGTCCTGACTTTC
TRBJ1-1	-	TRBV6-1	-	CASSPRGYTEAFF	TGTGCCAGCAGTCCCAGGGGATACACTGAAGCTTTCTTT
TRBJ1-2	many	TRBV12-3/TRBV12-4	TRBD1	CASSHRGVGGYTF	TGTGCCAGCAGTCACAGGGGAGTCGGTGGCTACACCTTC
TRBJ1-4	-	TRBV29-1	-	CSVAGTGKNEKLFF	TGCAGCGTGGCCGGGACGGGGAAGAACGAAAAACTGTTTTTT
TRBJ1-2	-	TRBV5-1	-	CASSIGTRYGYTF	TGCGCCAGCAGCATCGGGACTCGCTATGGCTACACCTTC
TRBJ1-2	-	TRBV20-1	-	CSAPPSERNYGYTF	TGCAGTGCCCCACCTTCGGAACGCAACTATGGCTACACCTTC
TRBJ2-1	few	TRBV28	TRBD1	CASSSPGQGDYEQFF	TGTGCCAGCAGTTCACCGGGACAGGGGGACTATGAGCAGTTCTTC
TRBJ1-3	-	TRBV12-3/TRBV12-4	-	CASSQGSRPSSGNTIYF	TGTGCCAGCAGCCAAGGGTCCAGACCGAGCTCTGGAAACACCATATATTTT
TRBJ2-2	-	TRBV28	TRBD2	CASKLAGPNTGELFF	TGTGCCAGCAAGCTAGCGGGGCCCAACACCGGGGAGCTGTTTTTT
TRBJ2-1	many	TRBV7-7	TRBD1	CASSPGTGNEQFF	TGTGCCAGCAGCCCGGGGACAGGCAATGAGCAGTTCTTC
TRBJ2-3	-	TRBV4-2	TRBD2	CASSQESGRVTQYF	TGTGCCAGCAGCCAAGAGTCAGGGAGGGTTACGCAGTATTTT